Here is one T cell receptor beta chain with its context. This record belongs to a study of blood T cell repertoires in COVID-19. Across the study: T cells, B-cell-depleted T cells, or PBMCs supplied cDNA or gDNA.

Measured with immunoSEQ multiplex PCR; TCRdb has only the in-frame clones, and not every one. Altogether about 250,000 clones are present, about 90% being singletons, with the ten largest covering approximately 2.3%. The germline V gene has CDR1 LNHDA and CDR2 SQIVND (reference sequence). V lost 1 base to trimming and J lost 7 bases, with 8 bases between them. The CDR3 loop spans 14 amino acids. The rearrangement uses TRBV19 and TRBJ1-6, with no clear D. The sequence was collected from a woman aged 55-70 years with COVID-19, enrolled during active disease. The specimen was peripheral blood. CDR3 amino acids: CASSIAGVNSPLHF. In DNA form, the CDR3 reads TGTGCCAGTAGTATAGCCGGGGTAAATTCACCCCTCCACTTT.